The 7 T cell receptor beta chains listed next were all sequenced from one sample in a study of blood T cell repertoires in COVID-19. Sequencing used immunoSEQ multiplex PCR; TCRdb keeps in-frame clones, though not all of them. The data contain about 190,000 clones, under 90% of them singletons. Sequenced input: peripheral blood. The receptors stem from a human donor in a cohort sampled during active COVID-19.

The CDR3 spells CASSLISAGLVNEQFF. The CDR3 nucleotides are TGTGCCAGCAGTTTAATATCGGCAGGGCTTGTGAATGAGCAGTTCTTC. The chain links TRBV28 to TRBJ2-1, with D possibly matching TRBD1 (5 bases). The CDR3 length is 16 residues. Trimming removed 2 bases from V and 7 bases from J, with 18 bases in between. Germline CDR1 and CDR2: MDHEN and SYDVKM.

CDR3 coding DNA: TGTGCCAGTCAAGTAGCGGGAGCGTCCTACAATGAGCAGTTCTTC. Translating it yields CASQVAGASYNEQFF. The V call is TRBV28, the J call TRBJ2-1, with 9 bases identical to TRBD2. Looked up from germline, CDR1 is MDHEN and CDR2 is SYDVKM. The CDR3 sequence is 15 residues long. V was clipped by 9 bases and J by 1 base; unmatched bases: 7.

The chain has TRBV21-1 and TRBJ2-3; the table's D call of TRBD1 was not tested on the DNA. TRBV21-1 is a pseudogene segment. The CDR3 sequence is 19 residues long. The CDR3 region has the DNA TGTGCCAGCAGCACGGCCACAGGAGTAGAAGTTGCTAGCACAGATACGCAGTATTTT. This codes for CASSTATGVEVASTDTQYF.

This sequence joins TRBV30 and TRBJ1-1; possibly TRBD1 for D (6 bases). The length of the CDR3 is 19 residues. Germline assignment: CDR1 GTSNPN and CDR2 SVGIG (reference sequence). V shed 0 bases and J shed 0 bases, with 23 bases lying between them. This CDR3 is CAWSVHTQGQLHMNTEAFF. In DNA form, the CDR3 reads TGTGCCTGGAGTGTACATACCCAGGGGCAATTACACATGAACACTGAAGCTTTCTTT.

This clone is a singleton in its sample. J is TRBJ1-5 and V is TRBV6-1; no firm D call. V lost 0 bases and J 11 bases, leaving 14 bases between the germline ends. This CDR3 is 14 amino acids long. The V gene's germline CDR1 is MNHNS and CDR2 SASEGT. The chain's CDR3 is CASSEANSLRTQHF. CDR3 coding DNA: TGTGCCAGCAGTGAAGCAAACAGCCTAAGAACCCAGCATTTT.

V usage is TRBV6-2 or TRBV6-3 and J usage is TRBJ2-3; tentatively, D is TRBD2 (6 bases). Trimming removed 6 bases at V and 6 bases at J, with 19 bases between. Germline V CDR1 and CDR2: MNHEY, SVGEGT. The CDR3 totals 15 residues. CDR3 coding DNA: TGTGCCAGCAGCACCCTTGGGACTCCTTTGGATACGCAGTATTTT. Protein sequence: CASSTLGTPLDTQYF.

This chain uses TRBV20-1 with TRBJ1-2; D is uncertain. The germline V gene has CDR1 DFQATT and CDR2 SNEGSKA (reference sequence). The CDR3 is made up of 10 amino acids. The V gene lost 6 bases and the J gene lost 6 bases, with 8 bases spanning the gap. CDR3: CSARGDGYTF. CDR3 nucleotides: TGCAGTGCGCGGGGTGATGGCTACACCTTC.